These 5 T cell receptor beta chains share one sample of origin, sequenced in a study of T cell clusters in autoimmune cytopenias. TRB was amplified by touch-down multiplex PCR, primer pools A and B combined. From the multiplex PCR reads, TCRdb lists one entry per CDR3 protein and no DNA. The sample is made up of about 6,700 distinct CDR3 sequences, and the top ten hold about a fifth of it. TRB was amplified from roughly 250 ng of peripheral blood genomic DNA per sample. The same data also contributed to another study, on T cell repertoires in aging, cancer and after chemotherapy.

Sequencing was carried out using peripheral blood. The receptors were sampled from a human donor in good health.

V usage is TRBV18 and J usage is TRBJ2-5; TCRdb indicates TRBD2, and absent DNA this call remains unverified. CDR3 size: 16 residues. From germline, CDR1 is KGHSH and CDR2 LQKENI. The CDR3 is CASSNGTAQGGQTQYF.

The V and J genes are TRBV6-5 and TRBJ1-2; TCRdb picks TRBD1, but there is no DNA to check that call. The CDR3 is made up of 14 amino acids. Germline V gene sequence: CDR1 MNHEY, CDR2 SVGAGI. The CDR3 region is CASSSDQGNYGYTF.

The gene calls are TRBV5-6 and TRBJ2-2; there is no DNA to check the TCRdb D call of TRBD1. The length of the CDR3 is 14 residues. Germline CDR1 is SGHDT and CDR2 is YYEEEE. The CDR3 protein is CASSRGQGTGELFF.

The J gene is TRBJ1-5, the V gene TRBV5-6. Germline values: CDR1 SGHDT, CDR2 YYEEEE. The CDR3 covers 16 residues. The CDR3 here is CASSSTLKGGNQPQHF. The variable domain in full, with the rest retrieved from reference TRBV5-6 and TRBJ1-5, is DAGVTQSPTHLIKTRGQQVTLRCSPKSGHDTVSWYQQALGQGPQFIFQYYEEEERQRGNFPDRFSGHQFPNYSSELNVNALLLGDSALYLCASSSTLKGGNQPQHFGDGTRLSIL.

This chain connects TRBV7-9 to TRBJ2-1; lacking DNA, the TRBD2 call made by TCRdb goes unchecked. This CDR3 contains 15 residues. CDR1 and CDR2 (germline): SEHNR, FQNEAQ (reference sequence). CDR3 sequence: CASTTTSGRAGEQFF.